These T cell receptor beta chains were read from a single sample in a study of CD8 T cells in Susac syndrome. Via MiXCR, TCRdb re-called the immunoSEQ multiplex PCR reads, giving one row per CDR3 protein. The data hold over 150,000 distinct CDR3 sequences, with 95% to 96% observed a single time. The specimen sequenced was CD4+ T cells from PBMCs. The receptors were gathered from a human donor with Susac syndrome. Each CDR3 is given with its conserved first and last residue. D genes are given only for firm matches. Clone size appears in some rows only: once, few, many, or a class for an expanded clone.

CDR3: CAISAVDQPQHF; DNA: TGTGCCATCAGTGCAGTTGATCAGCCCCAGCATTTT; size: .; J: TRBJ1-5; D: .; V: TRBV10-3
CDR3: CAWSDRVGTEAFF; DNA: TGTGCCTGGAGTGACAGGGTAGGGACTGAAGCTTTCTTT; size: .; J: TRBJ1-1; D: .; V: TRBV30
CDR3: CASMVGDSNNEQFF; DNA: TGTGCCAGTATGGTTGGGGACAGTAACAATGAGCAGTTCTTC; size: once; J: TRBJ2-1; D: TRBD1; V: TRBV19
CDR3: CSALPQLNTEAFF; DNA: TGCAGCGCACTCCCTCAGCTGAACACTGAAGCTTTCTTT; size: once; J: TRBJ1-1; D: .; V: TRBV29-1
CDR3: CASSPSGGPRETQYF; DNA: TGTGCCAGCTCACCATCAGGGGGGCCTCGGGAGACCCAGTACTTC; size: .; J: TRBJ2-5; D: .; V: TRBV18
CDR3: CASSQQGGNEQFF; DNA: TGTGCCAGCAGCCAACAGGGTGGCAATGAGCAGTTCTTC; size: .; J: TRBJ2-1; D: .; V: TRBV14
CDR3: CSVGWAGDTEAFF; DNA: TGCAGCGTTGGTTGGGCAGGGGACACTGAAGCTTTCTTT; size: .; J: TRBJ1-1; D: .; V: TRBV29-1
CDR3: CSARDPASGVQETQYF; DNA: TGCAGTGCTAGAGATCCCGCTAGCGGGGTACAAGAGACCCAGTACTTC; size: .; J: TRBJ2-5; D: TRBD2; V: TRBV20-1
CDR3: CATSDLGGGTDTQYF; DNA: TGTGCCACCAGTGATTTGGGGGGGGGCACAGATACGCAGTATTTT; size: once; J: TRBJ2-3; D: TRBD2; V: TRBV24-1
CDR3: CASSFNGQGQTQYF; DNA: TGTGCCAGCAGCTTTAACGGGCAGGGGCAGACCCAGTACTTC; size: once; J: TRBJ2-5; D: .; V: TRBV11-3
CDR3: CASRALHSLGLNTEAFF; DNA: TGTGCCTCTCGGGCTCTCCACTCCCTGGGGTTGAACACTGAAGCTTTCTTT; size: .; J: TRBJ1-1; D: .; V: TRBV30
CDR3: CSMEGLSQETQYF; DNA: TGCAGCATGGAGGGGCTCTCCCAAGAGACCCAGTACTTC; size: .; J: TRBJ2-5; D: .; V: TRBV29-1
CDR3: CASSYEVGGSGSHEQYF; DNA: TGTGCCAGCAGTTATGAGGTGGGTGGTAGCGGGAGCCACGAGCAGTACTTC; size: .; J: TRBJ2-7; D: TRBD2; V: TRBV28
CDR3: CSARERTRSANEQFF; DNA: TGCAGTGCTAGAGAACGGACTAGATCGGCCAATGAGCAGTTCTTC; size: .; J: TRBJ2-1; D: TRBD2; V: TRBV20-1
CDR3: CATSRGPRPRQETQYF; DNA: TGTGCCACCAGCAGAGGTCCTAGACCCCGACAAGAGACCCAGTACTTC; size: .; J: TRBJ2-5; D: .; V: TRBV15
CDR3: CSATKIGGYNEQFF; DNA: TGCAGTGCTACCAAGATAGGGGGTTACAATGAGCAGTTCTTC; size: .; J: TRBJ2-1; D: .; V: TRBV20-1
CDR3: CASSTPDRSYGYTF; DNA: TGTGCCAGTAGTACTCCGGACAGGTCCTATGGCTACACCTTC; size: .; J: TRBJ1-2; D: TRBD1; V: TRBV19
CDR3: CASSLDGRTNEQYF; DNA: TGCGCCAGCAGCTTGGATGGCAGGACCAACGAGCAGTACTTC; size: .; J: TRBJ2-7; D: .; V: TRBV5-1
CDR3: CATTWDRGYEKLFF; DNA: TGTGCCACCACGTGGGACAGGGGGTACGAAAAACTGTTTTTT; size: .; J: TRBJ1-4; D: TRBD1; V: TRBV2
CDR3: CASSLIAVSYNEQFF; DNA: TGTGCCAGCAGTTTGATAGCGGTCTCCTACAATGAGCAGTTCTTC; size: .; J: TRBJ2-1; D: .; V: TRBV28
CDR3: CASSLTGGQPQHF; DNA: TGTGCCAGCAGTTTGACAGGCGGTCAGCCCCAGCATTTT; size: .; J: TRBJ1-5; D: .; V: TRBV6-5
CDR3: CSASGRASGELFF; DNA: TGCAGTGCTAGCGGGAGGGCAAGCGGGGAGCTGTTTTTT; size: .; J: TRBJ2-2; D: TRBD2; V: TRBV20-1
CDR3: CASSQPKGTTYEQYF; DNA: TGTGCCAGCAGTCAACCCAAAGGGACCACCTACGAGCAGTACTTC; size: .; J: TRBJ2-7; D: .; V: TRBV28
CDR3: CASSQEWGLAGVPGNEQFF; DNA: TGTGCCAGCAGCCAAGAATGGGGACTAGCGGGAGTCCCAGGCAATGAGCAGTTCTTC; size: .; J: TRBJ2-1; D: TRBD2; V: TRBV3-1
CDR3: CSASTRTDTEAFF; DNA: TGCAGTGCGTCCACCAGGACAGACACTGAAGCTTTCTTT; size: .; J: TRBJ1-1; D: .; V: TRBV20-1
CDR3: CATEAGDGKLFF; DNA: TGTGCCACCGAGGCTGGGGATGGAAAACTGTTTTTT; size: .; J: TRBJ1-4; D: .; V: TRBV15
CDR3: CSARDPGIATFEQFF; DNA: TGCAGTGCTAGAGACCCGGGGATTGCCACCTTTGAGCAGTTCTTC; size: .; J: TRBJ2-1; D: .; V: TRBV20-1
CDR3: CREAGYNEQFF; DNA: TGCAGGGAGGCGGGTTACAATGAGCAGTTCTTC; size: .; J: TRBJ2-1; D: .; V: TRBV20-1
CDR3: CASSLSSGGVNTGELFF; DNA: TGTGCCAGCAGTTTATCCTCCGGGGGTGTTAACACCGGGGAGCTGTTTTTT; size: .; J: TRBJ2-2; D: .; V: TRBV27
CDR3: CASSPSWALQETQYF; DNA: TGTGCCAGCAGCCCCTCTTGGGCACTCCAAGAGACCCAGTACTTC; size: .; J: TRBJ2-5; D: .; V: TRBV7-8
CDR3: CASSQGDQPQHF; DNA: TGTGCCAGCAGCCAAGGGGATCAGCCCCAGCATTTT; size: .; J: TRBJ1-5; D: .; V: TRBV3-1
CDR3: CASSFGRAGETQYF; DNA: TGTGCCAGCAGCTTCGGCAGGGCTGGCGAGACCCAGTACTTC; size: .; J: TRBJ2-5; D: .; V: TRBV5-4
CDR3: CASSPQTGLPAQYF; DNA: TGTGCCAGCAGCCCTCAGACAGGGCTCCCAGCCCAGTACTTC; size: .; J: TRBJ2-5; D: TRBD1; V: TRBV7-3
CDR3: CAWSSSWELFF; DNA: TGTGCCTGGAGTTCTTCGTGGGAGCTGTTTTTT; size: .; J: TRBJ2-2; D: .; V: TRBV30
CDR3: CSVSTSGGSYNEQFF; DNA: TGCAGCGTTTCGACTAGCGGGGGCTCCTACAATGAGCAGTTCTTC; size: .; J: TRBJ2-1; D: TRBD2; V: TRBV29-1
CDR3: CSVGAGVTGNTIYF; DNA: TGCAGCGTTGGGGCGGGGGTAACTGGAAACACCATATATTTT; size: .; J: TRBJ1-3; D: .; V: TRBV29-1
CDR3: CAWSVKGLQETQYF; DNA: TGTGCCTGGAGTGTAAAGGGTCTCCAAGAGACCCAGTACTTC; size: .; J: TRBJ2-5; D: .; V: TRBV30
CDR3: CSGKGLAGDTQYF; DNA: TGCAGCGGAAAAGGACTAGCGGGGGATACGCAGTATTTT; size: once; J: TRBJ2-3; D: TRBD2; V: TRBV29-1
CDR3: CASSYTEETQYF; DNA: TGTGCCAGCAGCTACACTGAAGAGACCCAGTACTTC; size: .; J: TRBJ2-5; D: .; V: TRBV2
CDR3: CSASQGAYSGYTF; DNA: TGCAGTGCTAGCCAGGGGGCCTATAGTGGCTACACCTTC; size: once; J: TRBJ1-2; D: TRBD1; V: TRBV20-1
CDR3: CASSLDRGLNEQFF; DNA: TGCGCCAGCAGCTTGGATAGGGGGCTTAATGAGCAGTTCTTC; size: once; J: TRBJ2-1; D: TRBD1; V: TRBV5-1
CDR3: CASSPPGGRQNNEQFF; DNA: TGTGCCAGCAGCCCTCCGGGCGGGAGGCAGAACAATGAGCAGTTCTTC; size: .; J: TRBJ2-1; D: TRBD2; V: TRBV7-9
CDR3: CASSLQDGTTYEQYF; DNA: TGTGCCAGCTCACTTCAAGACGGGACCACCTACGAGCAGTACTTC; size: .; J: TRBJ2-7; D: .; V: TRBV18
CDR3: CASSPRAVSGNTIYF; DNA: TGTGCCAGCAGTCCTCGGGCAGTTTCTGGAAACACCATATATTTT; size: .; J: TRBJ1-3; D: .; V: TRBV7-9
CDR3: CASSVTGANVLTF; DNA: TGTGCCAGCAGCGTAACAGGGGCCAACGTCCTGACTTTC; size: .; J: TRBJ2-6; D: .; V: TRBV9
CDR3: CASSLSAGETQYF; DNA: TGTGCCAGCAGCTTATCGGCGGGGGAGACCCAGTACTTC; size: .; J: TRBJ2-5; D: .; V: TRBV7-2
CDR3: CAISDRGDRGLDYVAFF; DNA: TGTGCCATCAGTGATCGTGGAGACAGGGGGCTGGACTATGTGGCTTTCTTT; size: .; J: TRBJ1-1; D: TRBD1; V: TRBV10-3
CDR3: CASSRQADSNQPQHF; DNA: TGTGCCAGTAGTCGACAGGCCGATAGCAATCAGCCCCAGCATTTT; size: .; J: TRBJ1-5; D: .; V: TRBV19
CDR3: CASSSPPGNEQYF; DNA: TGTGCCAGCAGTTCCCCTCCAGGGAACGAGCAGTACTTC; size: .; J: TRBJ2-7; D: .; V: TRBV12-3/TRBV12-4
CDR3: CASSQRQGTDTQYF; DNA: TGTGCCAGCAGCCAAAGACAGGGTACAGATACGCAGTATTTT; size: .; J: TRBJ2-3; D: TRBD1; V: TRBV14